The 18 T cell receptor beta chains reported below all come from one sample, sequenced in a study of OX40 agonist ivuxolimab in advanced cancers. Sequencing was performed with immunoSEQ multiplex PCR; in TCRdb, only in-frame clones are kept and a portion is missing. There are 57,000 or so clones in the sample; about 88% occur only once, and about 1.2% lies in the top ten. The sample consisted of CD4+ or CD8+ T cells sorted from blood, taken in a trial of the OX40 agonist ivuxolimab. The origin of the receptors is an adult with an advanced solid tumor such as melanoma, head and neck, liver or kidney cancer.

This clone was picked up one time. The CDR3 DNA is TGCGCCAGCAGAGACAGGGTGGTCGATGGCTACACCTTC. Amino acid sequence: CASRDRVVDGYTF. J is TRBJ1-2 and V is TRBV5-1; 7 bases fit TRBD1. The CDR3 extends over 13 amino acids. V dropped 5 bases and J dropped 6; count of bases not matched to a gene: 7. The germline gives CDR1 SGHRS, CDR2 YFSETQ.

The chain links TRBV7-2 to TRBJ1-1; D is perhaps TRBD1 (5 bases). Between the trimmed V and J ends, which lost 5 bases and 6 bases, there was a span of 22 bases. CDR1 is SGHTA, CDR2 FQGNSA, per germline. The CDR3 runs to 16 residues. For the CDR3, the DNA is TGTGCCAGCAGCCAGCCGGGACGGGGAGGGAGGGCTGAAGCTTTCTTT. It codes for CASSQPGRGGRAEAFF.

The chain recombines TRBV18 with TRBJ2-2; the D is unclear. Between the trimmed V and J ends, which lost 3 bases and 4 bases, there was a span of 15 bases. In germline, CDR1 is KGHSH, CDR2 LQKENI. The CDR3 consists of 16 residues. Written as DNA, the CDR3 is TGTGCCAGCTCACCGACATCTACCTCGGGCACCGGGGAGCTGTTTTTT. This codes for CASSPTSTSGTGELFF.

This chain joins TRBV5-1 and TRBJ1-2; no definite D call. The CDR3 runs 15 residues. Germline CDR1 is SGHRS and CDR2 is YFSETQ. V shed 4 bases and J shed 5 bases, with 18 bases lying between them. The CDR3 nucleotides are TGCGCCAGCAGCAACGGGATGGACGGTCCGTATGGCTACACCTTC. Translated: CASSNGMDGPYGYTF.

The CDR3 DNA reads TGTGCCAGCAGTGAAGGGACAGAAGAGACCCAGTACTTC. Translating it yields CASSEGTEETQYF. The chain recombines TRBV25-1 with TRBJ2-5, with TRBD1 matching 7 bases. The length of the CDR3 is 13 residues. V lost 2 bases to trimming and J lost 3 bases; unmatched junction nucleotides: 0. Germline V gene lookup returns CDR1 MGHDK and CDR2 SYGVNS.

The rearrangement uses TRBV5-4 and TRBJ2-5, with 9 bases identical to TRBD1. J was trimmed by 5 bases and V by 2 bases; bases with no gene match: 7. CDR1 is SGHNT and CDR2 is YYREEE in the germline V gene (reference sequence). CDR3 length: 15 residues. The CDR3 DNA sequence: TGTGCCAGCAGCTTCGGGGGACAGGGATGGGAGACCCAGTACTTC. It yields the protein CASSFGGQGWETQYF.

The chain carries TRBV27 and TRBJ1-1, with D hard to call. V gave up 5 bases and J gave up 1 base, with 11 bases separating them. Germline V gives CDR1 MNHEY, CDR2 SMNVEV (reference sequence). This CDR3 is 14 amino acids long. In nucleotides, the CDR3 is TGTGCCAGCAGTCCCCAAAAAGCGAACACTGAAGCTTTCTTT. Protein sequence: CASSPQKANTEAFF.

The chain employs TRBV7-2 and TRBJ1-2; D uncertain. Germline CDR1 and CDR2: SGHTA and FQGNSA. CDR3 length: 15 residues. Deletions cut 5 bases from V and 0 bases from J, with 13 bases between. CDR3 protein: CASSPRNGANYGYTF. CDR3 bases: TGTGCCAGCAGCCCACGGAATGGGGCTAACTATGGCTACACCTTC.

V is TRBV18 and J is TRBJ2-1, with 11 positions matching TRBD1. CDR1 KGHSH and CDR2 LQKENI come from the germline V gene. The ends lost 6 bases at V and 4 bases at J; junction bases unmatched: 5. The CDR3 sequence is 15 residues long. The CDR3 DNA sequence: TGTGCCAGCTCTCTTGGGACAGGGGGTTACAATGAGCAGTTCTTC. Its translation is CASSLGTGGYNEQFF.

The genes are TRBV7-2 and TRBJ2-3, with no clear D. From germline, CDR1 is SGHTA and CDR2 FQGNSA. V was pared by 5 bases and J by 6 bases, with 12 bases between. The length of the CDR3 is 13 residues. The CDR3 nucleotides are TGTGCCAGCAGCACAAGCATCATGGATACGCAGTATTTT. It encodes CASSTSIMDTQYF.

The CDR3 nucleotides are TGTGCCAGCAGTTATGGGGCCTTTGGTGAAAAACTGTTTTTT. Translating it yields CASSYGAFGEKLFF. The chain links TRBV6-5 to TRBJ1-4; possible D gene TRBD1, 5 bases. The germline V and J ends were trimmed by 3 bases and 7 bases, with 12 bases remaining between them. This CDR3 has 14 residues. Looked up from germline, CDR1 is MNHEY and CDR2 is SVGAGI.

This clone has a handful of counts. V gene TRBV11-2 combines with J gene TRBJ2-7; D assignment may be TRBD1 or TRBD2 (5 bases each). Germline-derived CDR1 and CDR2 are SGHAT and FQNNGV. The CDR3 is made up of 14 amino acids. V was pared by 5 bases and J by 3 bases, with 14 bases between. The CDR3 nucleotides are TGTGCCAGCAGCCGGGACCCGCAGGGCTACGAGCAGTACTTC. Protein sequence: CASSRDPQGYEQYF.

The chain is built from TRBV15 and TRBJ1-5; 8 bases match TRBD1. Trimming removed 3 bases from V and 0 bases from J; junction bases left unmatched: 4. CDR1 is LNHNV, CDR2 YYDKDF, per germline (reference sequence). The CDR3 loop spans 16 amino acids. The CDR3 region is CATSSRQGYSNQPQHF. The CDR3 DNA sequence: TGTGCCACCAGCAGCAGACAGGGGTATAGCAATCAGCCCCAGCATTTT.

This clone was seen only once. The chain is built from TRBV7-2 and TRBJ1-4; D unclear. Germline CDR1 SGHTA, CDR2 FQGNSA. The CDR3 length is 14 residues. V was clipped by 1 base and J by 5 bases, with 8 bases between them. CDR3 nucleotide sequence: TGTGCCAGCAGCTTAGGCCTGGGGAATGAAAAACTGTTTTTT. Its protein product is CASSLGLGNEKLFF.

This clone was observed a single time. This chain joins TRBV19 and TRBJ2-3, with D possibly TRBD2 on 5 matching bases. The CDR3 totals 13 residues. Germline lookup yields CDR1 LNHDA and CDR2 SQIVND (reference sequence). The germline V and J ends were trimmed by 8 bases and 2 bases, with 11 bases remaining between them. The CDR3 nucleotides are TGTGCCAGTTCGGACTGGCACACAGATACGCAGTATTTT. Its translation: CASSDWHTDTQYF.

The chain uses TRBV6-1 and TRBJ1-2; 7 bases match TRBD1. This CDR3 comprises 12 residues. Per the germline V gene, CDR1 is MNHNS and CDR2 is SASEGT. V lost 6 bases and J lost 8; bases outside the gene matches: 6. The CDR3 DNA follows: TGTGCCAGCAGGCAGGGGGTAGGGGGCTACACCTTC. Translated, it gives CASRQGVGGYTF.

This rearrangement joins TRBV4-1 to TRBJ2-5; the match to TRBD2 covers 10 bases. V trimming: 2 bases; J trimming: 0 bases; junction bases outside the gene matches: 9. Germline V gene lookup returns CDR1 MGHRA and CDR2 YSYEKL. The CDR3 totals 18 residues. The CDR3 DNA is TGCGCCAGCAGCCAACGCCTAGCGGGGGCCCTGTACCAAGAGACCCAGTACTTC. Translating gives CASSQRLAGALYQETQYF.

The V gene is TRBV18, the J gene TRBJ1-6; no clear D gene. Germline V gives CDR1 KGHSH, CDR2 LQKENI. The V gene lost 5 bases and the J gene lost 0 bases, with 11 bases spanning the gap. CDR3 length: 16 amino acids. Here the CDR3 DNA reads TGTGCCAGCTCAATCGGGCCAAGCTCCTATAATTCACCCCTCCACTTT. Translation: CASSIGPSSYNSPLHF.